This T cell receptor beta chain stems from a study of T cell repertoires in cytomegalovirus infection. Of note for this clonotype: Its specificity is unknown.

Germline CDR1 and CDR2: SGHAT and FQNNGV. V was shortened by 3 bases and J by 2 bases, with 12 bases between the two germline ends. The CDR3 totals 15 residues. TCRdb independently ran MiXCR on the reads; one entry per CDR3 protein. The sample lists under 150,000 distinct CDR3 sequences, 20% to 30% occurring once. The sample taken for sequencing was PBMCs, sequenced either directly or after in vitro stimulation (not recorded which). This clonotype was sampled from a human donor in good health (CMV status not recorded). Some clones in this sample may be carry-over from other donors' samples. V is TRBV11-2 and J is TRBJ2-3; D gene unclear. The CDR3 is CASSFDPGITDTQYF. The CDR3 nucleotides are TGTGCCAGCAGCTTCGACCCTGGGATCACAGATACGCAGTATTTT.